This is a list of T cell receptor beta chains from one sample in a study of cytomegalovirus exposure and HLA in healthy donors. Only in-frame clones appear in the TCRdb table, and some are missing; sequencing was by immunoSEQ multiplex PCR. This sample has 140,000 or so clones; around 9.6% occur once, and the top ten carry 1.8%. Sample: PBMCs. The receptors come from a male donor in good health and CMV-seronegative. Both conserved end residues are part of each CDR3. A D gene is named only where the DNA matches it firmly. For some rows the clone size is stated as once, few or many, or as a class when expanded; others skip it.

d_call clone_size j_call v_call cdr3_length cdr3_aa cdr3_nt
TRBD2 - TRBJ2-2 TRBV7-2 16 CASSRRGGTNTGELFF TGTGCCAGCAGCCGCCGGGGGGGTACCAACACCGGGGAGCTGTTTTTT
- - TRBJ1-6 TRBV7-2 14 CASSFSSYNSPLHF TGTGCCAGCAGCTTCAGCTCCTATAATTCACCCCTCCACTTT
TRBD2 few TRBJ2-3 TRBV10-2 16 CASSESGSSGTDTQYF TGCGCCAGCAGTGAGTCAGGTTCTAGCGGAACAGATACGCAGTATTTT
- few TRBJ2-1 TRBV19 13 CASSDAGYNEQFF TGTGCCAGTAGTGACGCGGGCTACAATGAGCAGTTCTTC
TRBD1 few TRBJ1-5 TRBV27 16 CASSLTGPVDDQPQHF TGTGCCAGCAGTTTGACAGGGCCCGTTGACGATCAGCCCCAGCATTTT
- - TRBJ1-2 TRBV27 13 CASSFNSNYGYTF TGTGCCAGCAGTTTTAACAGTAACTATGGCTACACCTTC
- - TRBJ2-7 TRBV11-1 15 CASSPEETVTDEQYF TGTGCCAGCAGCCCCGAAGAGACAGTTACCGACGAGCAGTACTTC
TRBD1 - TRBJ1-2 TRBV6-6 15 CASSHRPGQGFDYTF TGTGCCAGCAGTCACAGGCCGGGACAGGGTTTTGACTACACCTTC
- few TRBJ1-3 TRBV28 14 CASSAPGTGNTIYF TGTGCCAGCAGTGCCCCAGGGACTGGAAACACCATATATTTT
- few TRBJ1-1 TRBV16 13 CASSQYRNTEAFF TGTGCCAGCAGCCAATACAGGAACACTGAAGCTTTCTTT
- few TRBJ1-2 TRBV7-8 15 CASSLRGGTNYGYTF TGTGCCAGCAGCTTACGTGGGGGGACTAACTATGGCTACACCTTC
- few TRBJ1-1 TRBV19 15 CASSMEGDSNTEAFF TGTGCCAGTAGTATGGAAGGAGACTCGAACACTGAAGCTTTCTTT
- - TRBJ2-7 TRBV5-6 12 CASSLGRVEQYF TGTGCCAGCAGCTTGGGCAGGGTGGAGCAGTACTTC
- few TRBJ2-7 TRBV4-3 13 CASSQDQSYEQYF TGCGCCAGCAGCCAAGACCAGTCCTACGAGCAGTACTTC
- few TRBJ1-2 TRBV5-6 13 CASSPITGYGYTF TGTGCCAGCAGCCCTATAACAGGCTATGGCTACACCTTC
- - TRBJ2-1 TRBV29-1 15 CSVVPNEGDHNEQFF TGCAGCGTCGTCCCCAACGAGGGGGACCACAATGAGCAGTTCTTC
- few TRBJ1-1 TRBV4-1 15 CASSQGALGNTEAFF TGCGCCAGCAGCCAAGGGGCCTTAGGGAACACTGAAGCTTTCTTT
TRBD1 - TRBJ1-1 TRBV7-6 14 CASSLGQGNTEAFF TGTGCCAGCAGCTTAGGACAGGGTAACACTGAAGCTTTCTTT
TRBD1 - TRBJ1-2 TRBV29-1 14 CSIPLRQGVVGYTF TGCAGCATACCTTTGAGGCAGGGGGTGGTTGGCTACACCTTC
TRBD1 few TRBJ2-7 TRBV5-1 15 CASSLLQGSNYEQYF TGCGCCAGCAGCTTGTTACAGGGGTCGAACTACGAGCAGTACTTC
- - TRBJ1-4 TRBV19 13 CASTNGANEKLFF TGTGCCAGTACCAACGGGGCTAATGAAAAACTGTTTTTT
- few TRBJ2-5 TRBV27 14 CASSFRPSGETQYF TGTGCCAGCAGTTTCCGGCCCTCCGGGGAGACCCAGTACTTC
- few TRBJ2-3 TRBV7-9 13 CASSFGEGDTQYF TGTGCCAGCAGCTTCGGGGAAGGAGATACGCAGTATTTT
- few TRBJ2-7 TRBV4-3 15 CASSQEIDILYEQYF TGCGCCAGCAGCCAAGAGATAGATATCCTCTACGAGCAGTACTTC
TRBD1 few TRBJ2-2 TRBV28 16 CASRRTGQSNTGELFF TGTGCCAGCAGAAGGACAGGGCAGTCGAACACCGGGGAGCTGTTTTTT
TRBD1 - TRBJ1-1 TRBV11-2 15 CASCRDRGWNTEAFF TGTGCCAGCTGCCGGGACAGGGGGTGGAACACTGAAGCTTTCTTT
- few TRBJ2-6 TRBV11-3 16 CASSSDGNSGANVLTF TGTGCCAGCAGCTCGGACGGGAACTCTGGGGCCAACGTCCTGACTTTC
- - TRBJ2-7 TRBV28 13 CASTLTLPYEQYF TGTGCCAGCACCTTGACTCTACCCTACGAGCAGTACTTC
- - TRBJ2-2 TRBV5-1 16 CASSLAIGVLTGELFF TGCGCCAGCAGCTTGGCCATCGGGGTCCTCACCGGGGAGCTGTTTTTT
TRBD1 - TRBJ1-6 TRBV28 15 CASSANLGQGSPLHF TGTGCCAGCAGCGCGAATCTGGGACAGGGGTCACCCCTCCACTTT
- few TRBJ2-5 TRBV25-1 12 CASSGDRETQYF TGTGCCAGCAGTGGAGATAGAGAGACCCAGTACTTC
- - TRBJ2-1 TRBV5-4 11 CASSRGASSFF TGTGCCAGCAGCCGGGGGGCTAGCTCGTTCTTC
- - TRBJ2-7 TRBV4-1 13 CASSPPRSYEQYF TGCGCCAGCAGCCCCCCCCGCTCCTACGAGCAGTACTTC
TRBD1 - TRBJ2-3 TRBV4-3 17 CASSQDGTATIADTQYF TGCGCCAGCAGCCAAGACGGGACAGCAACTATAGCAGATACGCAGTATTTT
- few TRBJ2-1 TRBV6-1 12 CASSHPGVEQFF TGTGCCAGCTCTCACCCCGGGGTTGAGCAGTTCTTC